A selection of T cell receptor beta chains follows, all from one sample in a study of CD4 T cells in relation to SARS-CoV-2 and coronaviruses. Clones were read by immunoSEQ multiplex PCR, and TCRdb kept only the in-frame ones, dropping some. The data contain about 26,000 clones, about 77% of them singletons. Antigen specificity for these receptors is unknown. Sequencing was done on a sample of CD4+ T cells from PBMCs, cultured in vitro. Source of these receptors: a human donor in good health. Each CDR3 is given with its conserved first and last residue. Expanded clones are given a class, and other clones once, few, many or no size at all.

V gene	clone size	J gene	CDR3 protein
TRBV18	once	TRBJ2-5	CASSRQGSETQYF
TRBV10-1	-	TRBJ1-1	CASTEDGRYTEAFF
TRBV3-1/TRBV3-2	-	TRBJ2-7	CASSLQRYEQYF
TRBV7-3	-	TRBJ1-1	CASSLQLNTEAFF
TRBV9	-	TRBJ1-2	CASSPRGDRVSGGYTF
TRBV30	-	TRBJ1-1	CAWAGGWNTEAFF
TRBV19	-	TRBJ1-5	CASRTGGNQPQHF
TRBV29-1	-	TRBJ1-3	CSGLQGAGNTIYF
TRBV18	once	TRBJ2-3	CASSPLPQYF
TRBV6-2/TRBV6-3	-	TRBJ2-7	CASSPGTGGSYEQYF
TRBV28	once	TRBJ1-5	CASDRQERQPQHF
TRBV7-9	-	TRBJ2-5	CASTAQETQYF
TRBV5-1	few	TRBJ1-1	CASSLGGYNTEAFF
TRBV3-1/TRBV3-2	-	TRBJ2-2	CASSHRAGANTGELFF
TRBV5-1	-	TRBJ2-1	CASSLGRTYNEQFF
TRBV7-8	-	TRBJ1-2	CASSAGRAPNYGYTF
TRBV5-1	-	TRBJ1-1	CASSEGQAGYTEAFF
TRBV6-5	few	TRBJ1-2	CASSYSMTDANYGYTF
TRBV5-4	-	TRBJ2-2	CASSLGTSVGPPNTGELFF
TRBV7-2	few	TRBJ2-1	CASSHFSGIPNEQFF
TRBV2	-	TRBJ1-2	CASSVGRNPNYGYTF
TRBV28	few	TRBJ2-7	CASSYLDRPTYEQYF